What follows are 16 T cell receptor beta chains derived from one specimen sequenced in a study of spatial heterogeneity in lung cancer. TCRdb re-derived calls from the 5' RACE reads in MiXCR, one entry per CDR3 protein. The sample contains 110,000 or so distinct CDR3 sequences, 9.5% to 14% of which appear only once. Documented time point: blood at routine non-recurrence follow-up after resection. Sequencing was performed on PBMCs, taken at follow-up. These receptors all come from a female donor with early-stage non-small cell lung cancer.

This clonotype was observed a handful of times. In DNA, the CDR3 is TGTGCCAGCAGAGCTAGGACAGGGACCGGAAACACCATATATTTT. This translates into CASRARTGTGNTIYF. The chain joins TRBV6-1 to TRBJ1-3; 8 nucleotides match TRBD1. Germline trimming cut 6 bases from V and 4 bases from J; bases unmatched to any gene: 8. In germline, CDR1 is MNHNS, CDR2 SASEGT. The CDR3 extends over 15 amino acids.

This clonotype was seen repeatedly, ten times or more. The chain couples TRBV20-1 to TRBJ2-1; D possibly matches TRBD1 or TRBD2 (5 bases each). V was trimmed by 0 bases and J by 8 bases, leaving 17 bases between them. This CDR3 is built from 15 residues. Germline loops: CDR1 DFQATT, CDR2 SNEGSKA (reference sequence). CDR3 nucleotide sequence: TGCAGTGCTAGAGATTGGGGGAGAAGGGGAGATGAGCAGTTCTTC. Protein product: CSARDWGRRGDEQFF.

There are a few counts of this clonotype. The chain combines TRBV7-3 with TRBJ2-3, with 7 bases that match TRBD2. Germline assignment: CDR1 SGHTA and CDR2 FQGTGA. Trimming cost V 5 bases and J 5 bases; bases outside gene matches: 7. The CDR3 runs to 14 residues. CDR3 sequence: CASSGGSRGDTQYF. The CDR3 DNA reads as TGTGCCAGCAGCGGCGGGAGTCGCGGAGATACGCAGTATTTT.

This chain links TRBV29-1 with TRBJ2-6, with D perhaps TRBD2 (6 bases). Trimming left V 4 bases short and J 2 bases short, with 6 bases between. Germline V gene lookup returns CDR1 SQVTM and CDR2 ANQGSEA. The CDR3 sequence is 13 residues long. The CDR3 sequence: CSVGGAGANVLTF. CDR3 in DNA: TGCAGCGTTGGGGGGGCTGGGGCCAACGTCCTGACTTTC.

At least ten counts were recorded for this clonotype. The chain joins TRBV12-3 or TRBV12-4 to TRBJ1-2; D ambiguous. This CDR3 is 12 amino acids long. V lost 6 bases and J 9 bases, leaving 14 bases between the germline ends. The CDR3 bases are TGTGCCAGCAGCCCCACGGAGAAGAGCTACACCTTC. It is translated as CASSPTEKSYTF.

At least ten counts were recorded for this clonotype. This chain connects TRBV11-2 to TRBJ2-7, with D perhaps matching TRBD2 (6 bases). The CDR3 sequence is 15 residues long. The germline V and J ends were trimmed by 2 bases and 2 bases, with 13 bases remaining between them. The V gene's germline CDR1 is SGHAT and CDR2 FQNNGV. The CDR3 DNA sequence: TGTGCCAGCAGCTTAACTGACGGGAGTACCTACGAGCAGTACTTC. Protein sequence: CASSLTDGSTYEQYF.

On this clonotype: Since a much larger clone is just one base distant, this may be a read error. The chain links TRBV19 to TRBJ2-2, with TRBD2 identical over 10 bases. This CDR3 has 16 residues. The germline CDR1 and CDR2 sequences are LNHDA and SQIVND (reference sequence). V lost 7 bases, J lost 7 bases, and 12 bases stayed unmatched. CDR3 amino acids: CASIDSPLAGVGELFF. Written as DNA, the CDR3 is TGTGCCAGTATCGACTCCCCCCTAGCGGGAGTCGGGGAGCTGTTTTTT.

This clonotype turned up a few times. CDR3 nucleotides: TGTGCCAGCAGCCCGATACGACTAGCGGGAGCATTCAATGAGCAGTTCTTC. Its protein product is CASSPIRLAGAFNEQFF. This sequence joins TRBV7-2 and TRBJ2-1; 12 bases are a match to TRBD2. Germline-derived CDR1 and CDR2 are SGHTA and FQGNSA. V shed 5 bases and J 6 bases; nucleotides not matched to a gene: 11. The CDR3 runs 17 residues. The full variable domain, rest sourced from reference TRBV7-2 and TRBJ2-1, is GAGVSQSPSNKVTEKGKDVELRCDPISGHTALYWYRQSLGQGLEFLIYFQGNSAPDKSGLPSDRFSAERTGGSVSTLTIQRTQQEDSAVYLCASSPIRLAGAFNEQFFGPGTRLTVL.

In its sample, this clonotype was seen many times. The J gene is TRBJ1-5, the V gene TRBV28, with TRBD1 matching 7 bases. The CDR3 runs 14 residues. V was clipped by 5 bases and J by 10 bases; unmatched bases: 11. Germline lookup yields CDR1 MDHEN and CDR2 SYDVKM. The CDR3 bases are TGTGCCAGCAGTGGGACAGTCGCTACCCGTCCCCAGCATTTT. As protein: CASSGTVATRPQHF.

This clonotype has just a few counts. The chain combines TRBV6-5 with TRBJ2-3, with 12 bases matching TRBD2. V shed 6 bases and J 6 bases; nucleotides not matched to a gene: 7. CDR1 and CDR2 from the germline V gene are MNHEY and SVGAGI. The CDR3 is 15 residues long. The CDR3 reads CASRASGRAGDTQYF. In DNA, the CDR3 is TGTGCCAGCAGAGCTAGCGGGAGGGCCGGGGATACGCAGTATTTT.

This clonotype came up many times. The CDR3 loop reads CASKRGQESYEQYF. Here the CDR3 DNA reads TGTGCCAGCAAGAGAGGACAGGAGAGCTACGAGCAGTACTTC. The chain uses TRBV6-5 and TRBJ2-7; 7 nucleotides align to TRBD1. Unmatched junction bases numbered 9, after V lost 7 bases and J lost 3 bases. CDR3 size: 14 residues. Per the germline V gene, CDR1 is MNHEY and CDR2 is SVGAGI.

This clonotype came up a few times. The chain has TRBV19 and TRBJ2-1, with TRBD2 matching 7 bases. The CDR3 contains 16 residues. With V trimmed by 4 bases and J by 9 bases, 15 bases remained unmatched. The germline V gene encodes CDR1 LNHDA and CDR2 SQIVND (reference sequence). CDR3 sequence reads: CASSRGRETLSVEQFF. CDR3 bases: TGTGCCAGTAGTAGAGGGCGGGAGACCTTGTCCGTTGAGCAGTTCTTC.

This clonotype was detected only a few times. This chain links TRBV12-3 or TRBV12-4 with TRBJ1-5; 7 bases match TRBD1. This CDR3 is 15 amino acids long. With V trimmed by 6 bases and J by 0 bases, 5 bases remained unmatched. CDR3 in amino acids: CASSGQADSNQPQHF. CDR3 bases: TGTGCCAGCAGCGGACAGGCCGATAGCAATCAGCCCCAGCATTTT.

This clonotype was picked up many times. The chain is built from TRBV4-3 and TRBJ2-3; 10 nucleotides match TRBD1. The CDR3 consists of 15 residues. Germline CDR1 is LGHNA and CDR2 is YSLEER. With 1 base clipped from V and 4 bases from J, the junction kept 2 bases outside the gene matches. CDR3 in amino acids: CASSQGGQGADTQYF. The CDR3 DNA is TGCGCCAGCAGCCAAGGAGGACAGGGGGCAGATACGCAGTATTTT.

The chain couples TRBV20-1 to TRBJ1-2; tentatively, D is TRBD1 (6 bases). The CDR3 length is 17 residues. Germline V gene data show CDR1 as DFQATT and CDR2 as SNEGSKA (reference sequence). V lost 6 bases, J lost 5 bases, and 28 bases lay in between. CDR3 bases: TGCAGTGCCAAAAACTTAATGAGACAGGACGGGCCTTATGGCTACACCTTC. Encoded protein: CSAKNLMRQDGPYGYTF.

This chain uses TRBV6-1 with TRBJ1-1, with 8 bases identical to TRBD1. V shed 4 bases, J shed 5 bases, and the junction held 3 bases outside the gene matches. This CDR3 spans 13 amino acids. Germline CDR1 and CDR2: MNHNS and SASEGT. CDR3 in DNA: TGTGCCAGCAGTGCGACAGGGGTGACTGAAGCTTTCTTT. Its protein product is CASSATGVTEAFF.